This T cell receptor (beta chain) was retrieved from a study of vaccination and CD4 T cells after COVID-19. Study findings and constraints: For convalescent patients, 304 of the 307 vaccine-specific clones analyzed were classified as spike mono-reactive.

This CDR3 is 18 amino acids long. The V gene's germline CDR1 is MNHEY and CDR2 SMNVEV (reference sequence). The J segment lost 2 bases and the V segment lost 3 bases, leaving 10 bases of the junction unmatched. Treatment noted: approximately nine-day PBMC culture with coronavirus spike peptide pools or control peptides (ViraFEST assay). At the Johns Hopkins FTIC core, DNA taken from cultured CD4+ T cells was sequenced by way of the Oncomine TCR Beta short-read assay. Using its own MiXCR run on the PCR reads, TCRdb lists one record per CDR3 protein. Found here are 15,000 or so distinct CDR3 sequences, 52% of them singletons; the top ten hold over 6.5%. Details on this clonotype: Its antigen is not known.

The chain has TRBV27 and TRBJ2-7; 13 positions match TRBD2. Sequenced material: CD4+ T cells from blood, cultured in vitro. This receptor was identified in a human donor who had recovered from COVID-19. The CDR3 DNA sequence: TGTGCCAGCAGTTTTTCAGGACTAGCGGGAGAAGCGGCCTACGAGCAGTACTTC. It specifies CASSFSGLAGEAAYEQYF.